This TCR beta chain was profiled in a study of cytomegalovirus exposure and HLA in healthy donors. Study context: Early released data had 80 million or so unique TCRs, all coming from HLA-typed donors. Study conclusions and caveats: As a later analysis showed, a missense DCLRE1C variant was linked to trimming of TCR beta V- and J-genes. TCR beta sequences reportedly predicted the HLA-A and HLA-B alleles of most subjects accurately.

This clone occurred a few times. What it recognizes is unknown. Trimming stripped 3 bases from V and 9 bases from J, with 15 bases between. CDR1 is MNHEY, CDR2 SMNVEV, per germline (reference sequence). The CDR3 is 14 amino acids. 60 Vbeta and 13 Jbeta primers were used in PCR. Clones were sequenced by immunoSEQ multiplex PCR, and TCRdb holds only the in-frame ones, with some missing. The sample includes 120,000 or so clones, over 9.5% of them seen just once. The TCR was taken from a woman between 18 and 29 years old in good health and CMV-seropositive. J is TRBJ2-1 and V is TRBV27, with D perhaps matching TRBD1 (5 bases). Sequencing used PBMCs. CDR3 loop: CASSFRGQRIEQFF. The CDR3 nucleotides read TGTGCCAGCAGTTTTAGGGGTCAGCGAATTGAGCAGTTCTTC.